One sample yielded the 13 T cell receptor beta chains listed below, sequenced in a study of blood T cells in healthy people across ages. Through a sample-barcoded 5' primer and a J-beta primer mix, a second PCR was run for 7 to 11 cycles. One entry per CDR3 protein, called by TCRdb with MiXCR from the 5' RACE reads. This table has roughly 1,000,000 distinct CDR3 sequences, almost 25% appearing once. These data also formed part of another study, on T cells of mothers and their children.

Specimen: blood. The receptors derive from a girl aged 2 to 9 in good health.

The CDR3 region has the DNA TGTGCCAGCAGCCCTAGCGGGAGGACGATTGAGCAGTTCTTC. It translates to CASSPSGRTIEQFF. V and J are TRBV7-2 and TRBJ2-5; the match to TRBD2 covers 11 bases. Matching the DNA end better, TRBJ2-1 makes the J call doubtful. The CDR3 runs 14 residues. Looked up from germline, CDR1 is SGHTA and CDR2 is FQGNSA.

This clonotype was seen only once. A read error may account for a junction end that differs from germline. The V call is TRBV7-2, the J call TRBJ2-5, with TRBD2 as a possible D gene (7 bases). The CDR3 has 15 amino acids. Germline lookup yields CDR1 SGHTA and CDR2 FQGNSA. The CDR3 bases are TGTGTCAGCAGCTTAGTCTTTGGCGGGGGCGGGAAAAAGTTCTTC. This encodes CVSSLVFGGGGKKFF.

The V and J genes are TRBV4-3 and TRBJ1-2; D is possibly TRBD1 (5 bases). V was clipped by 1 base and J by 8 bases, with 11 bases between them. CDR3 length: 13 residues. Germline V gives CDR1 LGHNA, CDR2 YSLEER. In DNA, the CDR3 is TGCGCCAGCAGCCAAGTAGGGGCAAGCGGCTACACCTTC. Translated, it gives CASSQVGASGYTF.

The J gene is TRBJ1-5, the V gene TRBV4-3; D not certain. CDR1 LGHNA and CDR2 YSLEER come from the germline V gene. This CDR3 is 16 amino acids long. V was pared by 0 bases and J by 0 bases, with 9 bases between. DNA for the CDR3: TGCGCCAGCAGCCAAGAGGCAGGTTATAGCAATCAGCCCCAGCATTTT. Its protein product is CASSQEAGYSNQPQHF.

This clonotype was counted a few times. The rearrangement joins TRBV5-5 to TRBJ2-1; no definite D call. V was pared by 0 bases and J by 4 bases, with 5 bases between. Germline V CDR1 and CDR2: SGHKS, YYEKEE (reference sequence). This CDR3 is 13 amino acids long. As DNA, the CDR3 is TGTGCCAGCAGCTTGGGGAATTACAATGAGCAGTTCTTC. Translation gives CASSLGNYNEQFF.

This chain joins TRBV29-1 and TRBJ2-7; D may be TRBD1 (6 bases). This CDR3 is 13 amino acids long. CDR1 is SQVTM, CDR2 ANQGSEA, per germline. Trimming removed 3 bases from V and 2 bases from J, with 11 bases in between. CDR3 bases: TGCAGCGTTGAGGTGGACAGCACCTACGAGCAGTACTTC. It yields the protein CSVEVDSTYEQYF.

This chain connects TRBV29-1 to TRBJ1-2; maybe TRBD1 (5 bases). V lost 3 bases, J lost 8 bases, and 13 bases lay in between. Germline CDR1 and CDR2: SQVTM and ANQGSEA. The CDR3 is made up of 12 amino acids. The CDR3 region is CSVEWGDVGYTF. The CDR3 bases are TGCAGCGTTGAGTGGGGGGATGTCGGCTACACCTTC.

The gene calls are TRBV27 and TRBJ1-3; TRBD1 aligns across 7 bases. This CDR3 contains 16 residues. Germline CDR1 and CDR2: MNHEY and SMNVEV (reference sequence). V shed 1 base and J 0 bases; nucleotides not matched to a gene: 3. The CDR3 coding sequence is TGTGCCAGCAGTTTATTTCCAGGGGGCTCTGGAAACACCATATATTTT. Residues: CASSLFPGGSGNTIYF.

This clonotype was seen more than once but under ten times. V usage is TRBV15 and J usage is TRBJ2-7; D remains unclear. Germline assignment: CDR1 LNHNV and CDR2 YYDKDF (reference sequence). The CDR3 consists of 14 residues. The V end was cut by 0 bases, the J end by 1 base, with 7 bases between. The CDR3 sequence: CATSRDAASYEQYF. Here the CDR3 DNA reads TGTGCCACCAGCAGAGATGCAGCTTCCTACGAGCAGTACTTC.

The chain carries TRBV5-1 and TRBJ2-7, with 8 bases that match TRBD2. The V gene's germline CDR1 is SGHRS and CDR2 YFSETQ. Trimming cost V 7 bases and J 2 bases; bases outside gene matches: 5. CDR3 size: 13 residues. In nucleotides, the CDR3 is TGCGCCAGCGCCCCGGGACTAGCCTACGAGCAGTACTTC. This encodes CASAPGLAYEQYF.

V usage is TRBV5-1 and J usage is TRBJ2-3; TRBD1 might be the D (7 bases). This CDR3 contains 15 residues. V was shortened by 3 bases and J by 1 base, with 12 bases between the two germline ends. From germline, CDR1 is SGHRS and CDR2 YFSETQ. The CDR3 DNA reads as TGCGCCAGCAGCTCCGGCAGGGGGGGCACAGATACGCAGTATTTT. Its translation is CASSSGRGGTDTQYF. The variable domain in full, with the rest retrieved from reference TRBV5-1 and TRBJ2-3, is KAGVTQTPRYLIKTRGQQVTLSCSPISGHRSVSWYQQTPGQGLQFLFEYFSETQRNKGNFPGRFSGRQFSNSRSEMNVSTLELGDSALYLCASSSGRGGTDTQYFGPGTRLTVL.

A remark on this clonotype: At one boundary the junction diverges from the germline segment, which might be a read error. The chain joins TRBV12-3 or TRBV12-4 to TRBJ2-3; 9 bases fit TRBD2. This CDR3 spans 15 amino acids. The CDR3 spells CTSSERGASTDTQYF. CDR3 in DNA: TGTACCAGCAGCGAGCGGGGGGCTAGCACAGATACGCAGTATTTT.

This clonotype was seen only a few times. The chain couples TRBV10-3 to TRBJ2-1; the D is unclear. The DNA end lines up better with TRBJ2-5; the J call may be wrong. The CDR3 has 13 amino acids. Looked up from germline, CDR1 is ENHRY and CDR2 is SYGVKD. CDR3 sequence reads: CAIRDGGGETQYF. Here the CDR3 DNA reads TGTGCCATCAGGGATGGCGGCGGCGAGACCCAGTACTTC.